Listed here are 31 T cell receptor beta chains from one sample, sequenced in a study of blood T cell repertoires in COVID-19. TCRdb's copy holds only in-frame clones and misses some; the assay was immunoSEQ multiplex PCR. The repertoire holds about 120,000 clones, around 80% seen once, with under 20% in the top ten. Sequencing input: peripheral blood. The source of these receptors is a man in his 60s with active or convalescent COVID-19.

The sample holds a few counts of this clone. The chain carries TRBV9 and TRBJ2-6; unclear D gene. Trimming took 4 bases from V and 4 from J, leaving 9 bases between them. The CDR3 has 14 amino acids. Germline V gene sequence: CDR1 SGDLS, CDR2 YYNGEE. This chain's CDR3 is CASSPTAGANVLTF. DNA for the CDR3: TGTGCCAGCAGCCCCACTGCGGGGGCCAACGTCCTGACTTTC.

CDR3 sequence: CASSGAGTGTVLHF. CDR3 in DNA: TGTGCCAGCAGTGGAGCCGGGACAGGGACTGTCCTCCACTTT. This chain links TRBV6-1 with TRBJ1-6, with TRBD1 identical over 9 bases. This CDR3 is 14 amino acids long. J lost 15 bases, V lost 4 bases, and 10 bases had no gene match. Germline lookup yields CDR1 MNHNS and CDR2 SASEGT.

There are a few counts of this clone. The J gene is TRBJ2-2, the V gene TRBV5-5; 13 nucleotides agree with TRBD2. Germline V gene sequence: CDR1 SGHKS, CDR2 YYEKEE (reference sequence). Trimming cost V 4 bases and J 5 bases; bases outside gene matches: 5. This CDR3 spans 16 amino acids. In DNA form, the CDR3 reads TGTGCCAGCAGCAGACGACTAGCGGGAGGAACCGGGGAGCTGTTTTTT. It codes for CASSRRLAGGTGELFF.

The chain has TRBV19 and TRBJ1-4; possibly TRBD1 for D (6 bases). The CDR3 consists of 14 residues. With 10 bases removed from V and 7 bases from J, the gap between germline ends came to 19 bases. Germline-derived CDR1 and CDR2 are LNHDA and SQIVND (reference sequence). CDR3 in amino acids: CATSDRSRGEKLFF. CDR3 bases: TGTGCCACAAGTGACAGGTCTAGAGGTGAAAAACTGTTTTTT.

This clone showed up just once. The chain recombines TRBV20-1 with TRBJ1-5, with D perhaps TRBD1 (5 bases). Germline assignment: CDR1 DFQATT and CDR2 SNEGSKA (reference sequence). CDR3 length: 11 amino acids. Trimming shortened V by 5 bases and J by 9 bases, and 11 bases separated the two germline ends. The CDR3 DNA reads TGCAGTGCTGGCGGACATGCGCCCCAGCATTTT. The encoded protein is CSAGGHAPQHF.

The rearrangement links TRBV7-3 to TRBJ2-1, with 14 bases fitting TRBD2. CDR3 size: 15 residues. V dropped 5 bases and J dropped 6; count of bases not matched to a gene: 3. Looked up from germline, CDR1 is SGHTA and CDR2 is FQGTGA. CDR3 residues: CASSLGLAGGNEQFF. In DNA form, the CDR3 reads TGTGCCAGCAGCCTAGGACTAGCGGGAGGCAATGAGCAGTTCTTC.

CDR3 loop: CASSLSTGNYGYTF. The CDR3 nucleotides are TGTGCCAGCAGTTTATCGACAGGGAACTATGGCTACACCTTC. This chain connects TRBV28 to TRBJ1-2; 7 nucleotides agree with TRBD1. The CDR3 extends over 14 amino acids. The germline gives CDR1 MDHEN, CDR2 SYDVKM. With V trimmed by 1 base and J by 2 bases, 1 base remained unmatched.

In this sample, this clone turned up once. The rearrangement uses TRBV5-5 and TRBJ2-7; the match to TRBD1 covers 7 bases. V lost 0 bases, J lost 5 bases, and 11 bases stayed unmatched. CDR3 length: 16 amino acids. Germline V lookup: CDR1 SGHKS, CDR2 YYEKEE (reference sequence). The DNA for the CDR3 is TGTGCCAGCAGCTTGGCCTTAGCAGGGGGTAAAAACGAGCAGTACTTC. Amino acid sequence: CASSLALAGGKNEQYF.

The chain's CDR3 is CASRGVGQILFF. The CDR3, as DNA: TGTGCCAGTAGAGGGGTGGGACAGATATTGTTTTTT. The chain combines TRBV19 with TRBJ2-2; 7 bases fit TRBD1. This CDR3 comprises 12 residues. Germline loops: CDR1 LNHDA, CDR2 SQIVND (reference sequence). V lost 6 bases to trimming and J lost 15 bases; unmatched junction nucleotides: 10.

The V gene is TRBV5-1, the J gene TRBJ2-1, with 7 bases identical to TRBD1. Germline assignment: CDR1 SGHRS and CDR2 YFSETQ. The CDR3 runs 14 residues. Trimming removed 1 base from V and 5 bases from J; junction bases left unmatched: 3. In DNA, the CDR3 is TGCGCCAGCAGCTTGATAGGACAGGACAATGAGCAGTTCTTC. This codes for CASSLIGQDNEQFF.

CDR3 protein: CAIRAPGQGSPLHF. CDR3 nucleotides: TGTGCCATCAGGGCCCCGGGACAGGGTTCACCCCTCCACTTT. The chain employs TRBV10-3 and TRBJ1-6, with 9 nucleotides matching TRBD1. CDR1 is ENHRY and CDR2 is SYGVKD in the germline V gene. CDR3 length: 14 amino acids. V shed 6 bases and J 9 bases; nucleotides not matched to a gene: 6.

The chain employs TRBV19 and TRBJ2-5, with D possibly being TRBD2 (5 bases). Trimming cost V 7 bases and J 5 bases, with 17 bases left between them. This CDR3 comprises 14 residues. The germline CDR1 and CDR2 sequences are LNHDA and SQIVND (reference sequence). As DNA, the CDR3 is TGTGCCAGTATGCGGGCCCCTCCGGATGAGACCCAGTACTTC. This encodes CASMRAPPDETQYF.

The rearrangement joins TRBV9 to TRBJ2-7; 8 positions agree with TRBD2. Germline V gene data show CDR1 as SGDLS and CDR2 as YYNGEE. The J segment lost 2 bases and the V segment lost 4 bases, leaving 11 bases of the junction unmatched. The CDR3 consists of 16 residues. The CDR3 nucleotides read TGTGCCAGCAGCACTACTAGCCGGGGGGGTCCCTACGAGCAGTACTTC. Translated: CASSTTSRGGPYEQYF.

V is TRBV27 and J is TRBJ1-2; TRBD1 might be the D (6 bases). With 6 bases removed from V and 5 bases from J, the gap between germline ends came to 19 bases. The CDR3 is 15 residues long. CDR1 and CDR2 (germline): MNHEY, SMNVEV (reference sequence). The CDR3 region has the DNA TGTGCCAGCAGCTTCGAAGGAAGGGGGGGGTATGGCTACACCTTC. Translating gives CASSFEGRGGYGYTF.

The DNA of the CDR3 is TGTGCCAGCATCGGGGACAGGGACGAGCAGTACTTC. Protein sequence: CASIGDRDEQYF. This chain connects TRBV5-6 to TRBJ2-7; 9 bases fit TRBD1. The germline V gene has CDR1 SGHDT and CDR2 YYEEEE. This CDR3 is 12 amino acids long. V trimming: 6 bases; J trimming: 5 bases; junction bases outside the gene matches: 3.

In this sample, this clone turned up a few times. The chain uses TRBV19 and TRBJ1-2; 7 bases map to TRBD1. Germline V gives CDR1 LNHDA, CDR2 SQIVND (reference sequence). The CDR3 runs 13 residues. J lost 7 bases, V lost 9 bases, and 11 bases had no gene match. The CDR3, as DNA: TGTGCCAGCCAATGGAGGGGGCAGCGTGGCTACACCTTC. It yields the protein CASQWRGQRGYTF.

The V call is TRBV24-1, the J call TRBJ2-2; a weak D match, TRBD2 (5 bases). This CDR3 has 16 residues. Trimming pared 3 bases from V and 4 bases from J, leaving 14 bases between. Per the germline V gene, CDR1 is KGHDR and CDR2 is SFDVKD. The CDR3 DNA follows: TGTGCCACCAGTGATCCGTCGGCTAGCTCCACCGGGGAGCTGTTTTTT. Translated: CATSDPSASSTGELFF.

The rearrangement joins TRBV5-1 to TRBJ2-1; the match to TRBD2 covers 11 bases. CDR3 length: 15 residues. Germline lookup yields CDR1 SGHRS and CDR2 YFSETQ. V lost 4 bases and J lost 2; bases outside the gene matches: 2. Written as DNA, the CDR3 is TGCGCCAGCAGCGAGGGACTAGCGGCCTACAATGAGCAGTTCTTC. Translated, it gives CASSEGLAAYNEQFF.

This clone showed up just once. The chain recombines TRBV4-2 with TRBJ2-6, with 7 bases aligning to TRBD1. V trimming: 0 bases; J trimming: 2 bases; junction bases outside the gene matches: 16. The CDR3 has 21 residues. Per germline, CDR1 LGHNA and CDR2 YNFKEQ. CDR3 bases: TGTGCCAGCAGCCAAGAAGGGGCGCCGAGGGGGCCCGGGGCTGGGGCCAACGTCCTGACTTTC. Its protein is CASSQEGAPRGPGAGANVLTF.

This clone was observed a single time. The V call is TRBV7-2, the J call TRBJ2-3; TRBD2 might be the D (6 bases). V lost 2 bases to trimming and J lost 4 bases, with 16 bases between them. CDR3 length: 16 amino acids. Germline CDR1 SGHTA, CDR2 FQGNSA. The CDR3 protein is CASSLPLADGADTQYF. CDR3 sequence (DNA): TGTGCCAGCAGCTTACCTTTAGCGGACGGGGCAGATACGCAGTATTTT. The variable domain in full, completed from reference TRBV7-2 and TRBJ2-3, reads GAGVSQSPSNKVTEKGKDVELRCDPISGHTALYWYRQSLGQGLEFLIYFQGNSAPDKSGLPSDRFSAERTGGSVSTLTIQRTQQEDSAVYLCASSLPLADGADTQYFGPGTRLTVL.

As DNA, the CDR3 is TGTGCCAGTTCAGGGCCCGGGGAGCTGTTTTTT. Protein product: CASSGPGELFF. The chain links TRBV12-3 or TRBV12-4 to TRBJ2-2; D possibly corresponds to TRBD1 (5 bases). Trimming took off 9 bases at V and 6 bases at J, with 8 bases between the two ends. The CDR3 consists of 11 residues.

The genes are TRBV5-1 and TRBJ2-5; 8 nucleotides line up with TRBD1. The germline CDR1 and CDR2 sequences are SGHRS and YFSETQ. V dropped 2 bases and J dropped 5; count of bases not matched to a gene: 5. The CDR3 is 14 amino acids. The CDR3 protein is CASSFSGGAETQYF. The CDR3 nucleotides read TGCGCCAGCAGCTTCTCAGGGGGCGCGGAGACCCAGTACTTC.

The CDR3 region has the DNA TGTGCCAGCAGCTTGGCTAGAAGGTGGGGCACAGATACGCAGTATTTT. It codes for CASSLARRWGTDTQYF. The rearrangement joins TRBV5-8 to TRBJ2-3; D is unresolved. The germline gives CDR1 SGHTS, CDR2 YDEGEE. Trimming shortened V by 0 bases and J by 1 base, and 12 bases separated the two germline ends. CDR3 length equals 16 residues. The whole variable domain, remainder taken from reference TRBV5-8 and TRBJ2-3, is EAGVTQSPTHLIKTRGQQATLRCSPISGHTSVYWYQQALGLGLQFLLWYDEGEERNRGNFPPRFSGRQFPNYSSELNVNALELEDSALYLCASSLARRWGTDTQYFGPGTRLTVL.

This rearrangement joins TRBV3-1 (or the pseudogene TRBV3-2) to TRBJ2-2, with D possibly TRBD1 on 6 matching bases. Looked up from germline, CDR1 is LGHDT and CDR2 is YNNKEL (reference sequence). The CDR3 loop spans 15 amino acids. The ends were cut back, 6 bases at V and 1 base at J, with 12 bases in the middle. The CDR3 DNA reads as TGTGCCAGCAGTATGGGACATATGAACACCGGGGAGCTGTTTTTT. Its translation: CASSMGHMNTGELFF.

The chain is built from TRBV18 and TRBJ1-3; the match to TRBD1 covers 8 bases. Germline loops: CDR1 KGHSH, CDR2 LQKENI. V dropped 3 bases and J dropped 1; count of bases not matched to a gene: 8. There are 17 residues in the CDR3. The chain's CDR3 is CASSPLGQGLSGNTIYF. The CDR3 DNA reads as TGTGCCAGCTCACCCCTCGGACAGGGCCTATCTGGAAACACCATATATTTT.

The CDR3 sequence is CASSGLAGLNEQFF. The CDR3 DNA reads TGTGCCAGCAGCGGACTAGCGGGACTCAATGAGCAGTTCTTC. The chain couples TRBV5-5 to TRBJ2-1, with 12 bases matching TRBD2. From germline, CDR1 is SGHKS and CDR2 YYEKEE (reference sequence). The CDR3 is 14 amino acids. J was trimmed by 6 bases and V by 4 bases; bases with no gene match: 2.

This chain joins TRBV6-1 and TRBJ2-5; weak D call: TRBD1 (5 bases). Per the germline V gene, CDR1 is MNHNS and CDR2 is SASEGT. Trimming pared 3 bases from V and 2 bases from J, leaving 13 bases between. This CDR3 is built from 15 residues. This chain's CDR3 is CASSDNDSQQETQYF. CDR3 nucleotide sequence: TGTGCCAGCAGTGACAACGACAGCCAGCAAGAGACCCAGTACTTC.

The chain recombines TRBV5-1 with TRBJ1-1; TRBD1 agrees at 10 bases. This CDR3 contains 14 residues. CDR1 SGHRS and CDR2 YFSETQ come from the germline V gene. V dropped 4 bases and J dropped 5; count of bases not matched to a gene: 5. Written as DNA, the CDR3 is TGCGCCAGCAGCCTGACAGGGGGCCGGACTGAAGCTTTCTTT. This gives the protein CASSLTGGRTEAFF.

The rearrangement uses TRBV7-3 and TRBJ2-1; 14 nucleotides match TRBD2. V shed 7 bases, J shed 9 bases, and the junction held 8 bases outside the gene matches. Germline CDR1 reads SGHTA; CDR2 reads FQGTGA. CDR3 length: 15 residues. The DNA of the CDR3 is TGTGCCAGCAACTCCGCCGGACTAGCGGGAGGTGAGCAGTTCTTC. Its protein product is CASNSAGLAGGEQFF.

The chain joins TRBV28 to TRBJ1-2, with D hard to call. Germline loops: CDR1 MDHEN, CDR2 SYDVKM. Trimming stripped 4 bases from V and 3 bases from J, with 18 bases between. This CDR3 contains 16 residues. CDR3 protein: CASSSTKAGTYYGYTF. For the CDR3, the DNA is TGTGCCAGCAGTTCCACCAAGGCAGGTACCTACTATGGCTACACCTTC.

This clone was seen only once. The chain recombines TRBV6-5 with TRBJ1-6, with 8 bases aligning to TRBD1. The CDR3 is made up of 14 amino acids. Germline values: CDR1 MNHEY, CDR2 SVGAGI. V was clipped by 8 bases and J by 7 bases; unmatched bases: 7. The CDR3 spells CASRPGQDNSPLHF. CDR3 nucleotide sequence: TGTGCCAGCCGACCGGGACAGGACAATTCACCCCTCCACTTT.